The next 9 T cell receptor beta chains were all read from a single sample in a study of CD4 T cell repertoires in COVID-19. Recombinant SARS-CoV-2 spike or nucleoprotein, presented by autologous monocytes, stimulated the CFSE-labeled cells. Assay: immunoSEQ multiplex PCR; the TCRdb copy retains only in-frame clones and omits some. The profile shows approximately 500 clones, approximately 22% of them singletons. No antigen has been identified for these receptors. Specimen: central memory CD4+ T cells, cultured in vitro, collected after recovery from COVID-19. The receptors originated from a human donor who had COVID-19.

This clone was detected only a few times. This chain connects TRBV5-1 to TRBJ2-1; 7 nucleotides line up with TRBD2. The germline V gene encodes CDR1 SGHRS and CDR2 YFSETQ. The CDR3 has 14 residues. The V gene end was trimmed by 7 bases and the J gene end by 4 bases; junction bases not matched to a gene: 8. This chain's CDR3 is CASRSGEGYNEQFF. The CDR3 DNA is TGCGCCAGCCGCTCGGGGGAGGGGTACAATGAGCAGTTCTTC. Together with reference TRBV5-1 and TRBJ2-1, the CDR3 gives the full variable domain: KAGVTQTPRYLIKTRGQQVTLSCSPISGHRSVSWYQQTPGQGLQFLFEYFSETQRNKGNFPGRFSGRQFSNSRSEMNVSTLELGDSALYLCASRSGEGYNEQFFGPGTRLTVL.

This sequence joins TRBV6-6 and TRBJ1-5, with D possibly TRBD1 on 5 matching bases. Germline assignment: CDR1 MNHNY and CDR2 SVGAGI (reference sequence). V dropped 5 bases and J dropped 8 bases, with 16 bases sitting between them. This CDR3 has 14 amino acids. The CDR3 coding sequence is TGTGCCAGCAGTCGAGAGATGGGCAGGGAGCCCCAGCATTTT. Protein product: CASSREMGREPQHF.

The chain recombines TRBV7-2 with TRBJ2-3; tentatively, D is TRBD2 (6 bases). In germline, CDR1 is SGHTA, CDR2 FQGNSA. Trimming left V 6 bases short and J 4 bases short, with 11 bases between. The CDR3 extends over 13 amino acids. For the CDR3, the DNA is TGTGCCAGCAGGAATACGGGGGCAGATACGCAGTATTTT. It codes for CASRNTGADTQYF.

The genes are TRBV7-2 and TRBJ2-7; unclear D gene. The germline gives CDR1 SGHTA, CDR2 FQGNSA. V was shortened by 1 base and J by 3 bases, with 13 bases between the two germline ends. The CDR3 sequence is 15 residues long. CDR3 sequence reads: CASSLGSARYYEQYF. In nucleotides, the CDR3 is TGTGCCAGCAGCTTAGGGTCGGCCAGGTACTACGAGCAGTACTTC.

By share, this clone counts as medium-sized. The chain employs TRBV5-1 and TRBJ2-7; 8 positions match TRBD1. The germline gives CDR1 SGHRS, CDR2 YFSETQ. V lost 4 bases to trimming and J lost 9 bases; unmatched junction nucleotides: 9. The CDR3 covers 13 residues. The CDR3 DNA is TGCGCCAGCAGCAGGACAGGGAACGAAGGGCAGTACTTC. Translation gives CASSRTGNEGQYF.

By proportion, this clone is hyperexpanded. This sequence joins TRBV19 and TRBJ2-7; 7 positions match TRBD2. This CDR3 region has 14 residues. The J segment lost 1 base and the V segment lost 5 bases, leaving 5 bases of the junction unmatched. Germline values: CDR1 LNHDA, CDR2 SQIVND (reference sequence). The DNA of the CDR3 is TGTGCCAGTAGTGGACTAGAAGGGTCCTACGAGCAGTACTTC. Protein: CASSGLEGSYEQYF.

This clone is large. Additional DNA sequences in this sample encode the identical CDR3. The rearrangement uses TRBV10-2 and TRBJ1-1; D is possibly TRBD1 (6 bases). V was cut by 4 bases and J by 5 bases, with 14 bases left in between. The CDR3 runs 14 residues. Germline CDR1 WSHSY, CDR2 SAAADI. The CDR3 spells CASSGVQGNTEAFF. Written as DNA, the CDR3 is TGCGCCAGCAGTGGGGTACAGGGAAATACTGAAGCTTTCTTT.

The chain is built from TRBV5-1 and TRBJ2-1; a possible D gene is TRBD2 (5 bases). The CDR3 is 15 amino acids. CDR1 is SGHRS, CDR2 YFSETQ, per germline. V lost 0 bases and J 2 bases, leaving 9 bases between the germline ends. The CDR3 spells CASSLEGEPYNEQFF. The CDR3, as DNA: TGCGCCAGCAGCTTGGAGGGAGAGCCCTACAATGAGCAGTTCTTC.

The chain has TRBV6-5 and TRBJ1-6, with D unresolved. Trimming removed 7 bases at V and 1 base at J, with 8 bases between. CDR1 is MNHEY and CDR2 is SVGAGI in the germline V gene. The CDR3 spans 14 residues. CDR3 sequence: CASTGRSYNSPLHF. The CDR3 DNA reads TGTGCCAGCACGGGCAGGTCCTATAATTCACCCCTCCACTTT.